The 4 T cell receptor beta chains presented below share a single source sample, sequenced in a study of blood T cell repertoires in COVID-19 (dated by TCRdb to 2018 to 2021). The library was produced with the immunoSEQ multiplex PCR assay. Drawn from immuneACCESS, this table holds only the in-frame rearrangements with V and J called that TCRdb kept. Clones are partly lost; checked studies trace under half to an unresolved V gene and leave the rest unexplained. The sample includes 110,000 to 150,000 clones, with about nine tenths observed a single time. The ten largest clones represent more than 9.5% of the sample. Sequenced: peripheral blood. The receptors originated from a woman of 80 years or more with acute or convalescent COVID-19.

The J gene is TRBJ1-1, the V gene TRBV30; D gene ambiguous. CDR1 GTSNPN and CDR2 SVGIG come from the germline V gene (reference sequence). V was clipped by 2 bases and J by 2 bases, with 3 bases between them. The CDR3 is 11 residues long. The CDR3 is CAWSLNTEAFF. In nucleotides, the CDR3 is TGTGCCTGGAGTCTAAACACTGAAGCTTTCTTT.

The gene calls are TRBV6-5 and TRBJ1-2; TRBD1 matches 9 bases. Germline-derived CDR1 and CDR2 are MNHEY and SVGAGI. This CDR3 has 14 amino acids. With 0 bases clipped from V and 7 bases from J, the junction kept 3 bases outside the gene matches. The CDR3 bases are TGTGCCAGCAGTTACTCACAGGGGGCTAGTGGCTACACCTTC. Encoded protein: CASSYSQGASGYTF.

Here the CDR3 reads CASSGSGGVRDTQYF. The DNA for the CDR3 is TGTGCCAGCAGCGGGAGCGGGGGGGTAAGAGATACGCAGTATTTT. The chain uses TRBV2 and TRBJ2-3; 10 bases map to TRBD2. The CDR3 loop spans 15 amino acids. The germline CDR1 and CDR2 sequences are SNHLY and FYNNEI. J was trimmed by 5 bases and V by 6 bases; bases with no gene match: 8.

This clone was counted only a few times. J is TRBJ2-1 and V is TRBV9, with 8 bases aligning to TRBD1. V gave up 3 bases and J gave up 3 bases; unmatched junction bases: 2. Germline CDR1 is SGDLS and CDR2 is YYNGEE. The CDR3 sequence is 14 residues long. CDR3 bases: TGTGCCAGCAGCGGGACAGGGCACTACAATGAGCAGTTCTTC. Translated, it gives CASSGTGHYNEQFF.